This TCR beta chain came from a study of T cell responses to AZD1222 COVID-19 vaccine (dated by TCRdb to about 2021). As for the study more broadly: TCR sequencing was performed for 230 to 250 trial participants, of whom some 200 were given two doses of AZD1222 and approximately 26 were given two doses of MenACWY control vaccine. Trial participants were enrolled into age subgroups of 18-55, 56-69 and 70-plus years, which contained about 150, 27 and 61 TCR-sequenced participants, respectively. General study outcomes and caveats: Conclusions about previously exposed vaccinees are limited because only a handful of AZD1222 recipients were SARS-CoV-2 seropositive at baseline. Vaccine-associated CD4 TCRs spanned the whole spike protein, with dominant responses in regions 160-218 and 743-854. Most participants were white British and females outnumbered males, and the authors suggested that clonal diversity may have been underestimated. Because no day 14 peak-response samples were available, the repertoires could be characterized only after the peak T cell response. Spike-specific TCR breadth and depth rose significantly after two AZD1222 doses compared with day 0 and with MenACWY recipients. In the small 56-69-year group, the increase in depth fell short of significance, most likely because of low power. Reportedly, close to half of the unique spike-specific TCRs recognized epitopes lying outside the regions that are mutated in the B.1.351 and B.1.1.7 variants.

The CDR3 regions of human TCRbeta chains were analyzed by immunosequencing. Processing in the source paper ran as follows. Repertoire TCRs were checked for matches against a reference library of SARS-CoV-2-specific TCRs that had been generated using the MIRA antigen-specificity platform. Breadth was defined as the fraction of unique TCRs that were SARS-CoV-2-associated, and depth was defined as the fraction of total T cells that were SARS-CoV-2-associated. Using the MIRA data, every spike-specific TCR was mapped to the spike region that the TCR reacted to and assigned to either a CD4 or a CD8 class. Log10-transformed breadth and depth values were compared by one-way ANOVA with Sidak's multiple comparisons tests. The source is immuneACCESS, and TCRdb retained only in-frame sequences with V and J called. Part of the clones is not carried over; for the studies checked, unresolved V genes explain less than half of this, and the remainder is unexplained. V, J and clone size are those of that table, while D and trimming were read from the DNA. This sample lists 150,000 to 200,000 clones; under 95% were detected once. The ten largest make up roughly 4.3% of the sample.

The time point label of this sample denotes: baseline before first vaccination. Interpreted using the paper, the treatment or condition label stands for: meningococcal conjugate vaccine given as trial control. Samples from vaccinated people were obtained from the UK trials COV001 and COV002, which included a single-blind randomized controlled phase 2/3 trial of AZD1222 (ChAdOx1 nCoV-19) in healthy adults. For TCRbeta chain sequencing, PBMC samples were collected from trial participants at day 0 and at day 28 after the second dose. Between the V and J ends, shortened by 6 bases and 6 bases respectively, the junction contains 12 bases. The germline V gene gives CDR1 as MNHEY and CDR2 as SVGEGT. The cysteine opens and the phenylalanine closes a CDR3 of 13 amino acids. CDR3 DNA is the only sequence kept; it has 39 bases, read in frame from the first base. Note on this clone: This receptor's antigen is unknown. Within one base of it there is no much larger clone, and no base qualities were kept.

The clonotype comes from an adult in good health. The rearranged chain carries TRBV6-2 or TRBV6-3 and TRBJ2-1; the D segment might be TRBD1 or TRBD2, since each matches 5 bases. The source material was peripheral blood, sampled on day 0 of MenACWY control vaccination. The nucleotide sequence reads TGTGCCAGCAGCTCCGGGACGGCCAATGAGCAGTTCTTC. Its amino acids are CASSSGTANEQFF.